The 18 T cell receptor beta chains below were found in one sample sequenced in a study of shared clonotypes between healthy human individuals (dated by TCRdb to 2020 to 2021). The library was built by means of the immunoSEQ multiplex PCR assay. As stored in TCRdb, this immuneACCESS dataset retains in-frame rearrangements with V and J assigned. A fraction of the clones does not appear; measured against another copy, unresolved V genes explain less than half of the discrepancy, and the remainder lacks a known reason. In all, the sample holds some 680,000 clones, and 73% of those were seen once. In total, the top ten clones hold roughly 1.9% of the sample. Sequenced sample: memory CD4+ T cells sorted from blood. This specimen's cell subset or site label, per the study, means: CD45RA-negative fraction. The receptors shown here come from a woman in her twenties or thirties in good health.

V is TRBV5-1 and J is TRBJ2-7; 13 nucleotides agree with TRBD2. The CDR3 totals 15 residues. Looked up from germline, CDR1 is SGHRS and CDR2 is YFSETQ. With 4 bases clipped from V and 6 bases from J, the junction kept 7 bases outside the gene matches. The CDR3 spells CASSAPGLAGSEQYF. CDR3 in DNA: TGCGCCAGCAGCGCGCCGGGACTAGCGGGAAGCGAGCAGTACTTC.

The chain combines TRBV5-1 with TRBJ1-2; 8 bases map to TRBD1. Germline loops: CDR1 SGHRS, CDR2 YFSETQ. Unmatched junction bases numbered 11, after V lost 4 bases and J lost 6 bases. This CDR3 has 15 amino acids. The CDR3 region has the DNA TGCGCCAGCAGCCCCGCCGGACAGGGCATTGATGGCTACACCTTC. Translation: CASSPAGQGIDGYTF. Full variable domain (remainder filled in from reference TRBV5-1 and TRBJ1-2): KAGVTQTPRYLIKTRGQQVTLSCSPISGHRSVSWYQQTPGQGLQFLFEYFSETQRNKGNFPGRFSGRQFSNSRSEMNVSTLELGDSALYLCASSPAGQGIDGYTFGSGTRLTVV.

This CDR3 reads CASSPRRDYGYTF. Here the CDR3 DNA reads TGTGCCAGCAGCCCCCGTAGGGACTATGGCTACACCTTC. This rearrangement joins TRBV7-2 to TRBJ1-2; no firm D call. The CDR3 sequence is 13 residues long. V gave up 5 bases and J gave up 3 bases, with 10 bases separating them. Germline-derived CDR1 and CDR2 are SGHTA and FQGNSA.

The rearrangement links TRBV28 to TRBJ2-1; TRBD1 or TRBD2 may be the D gene (5 bases each). Germline CDR1 and CDR2: MDHEN and SYDVKM. This CDR3 comprises 12 residues. V was trimmed by 4 bases and J by 7 bases, leaving 8 bases between them. Written as DNA, the CDR3 is TGTGCCAGCAGTTCCGAGGGGAATGAGCAGTTCTTC. It is translated as CASSSEGNEQFF.

This chain joins TRBV2 and TRBJ2-1; D is possibly TRBD1 or TRBD2 (5 bases each). V dropped 6 bases and J dropped 6 bases, with 12 bases sitting between them. CDR1 SNHLY and CDR2 FYNNEI come from the germline V gene. The CDR3 runs 13 residues. The CDR3 loop reads CASRRGTTNEQFF. CDR3 bases: TGTGCCAGCAGGAGAGGGACCACCAATGAGCAGTTCTTC.

The V call is TRBV5-4, the J call TRBJ1-4, with D tentatively TRBD1 (6 bases). V lost 4 bases, J lost 0 bases, and 13 bases lay in between. The CDR3 contains 16 residues. Germline V lookup: CDR1 SGHNT, CDR2 YYREEE (reference sequence). The CDR3 DNA is TGTGCCAGCAGCGGCGGTTCAGGGGCAACTAATGAAAAACTGTTTTTT. Its protein product is CASSGGSGATNEKLFF.

With regard to this clone: Possible read error: a much larger clone is one base away. J is TRBJ2-7 and V is TRBV14; D not certain. The V end was cut by 0 bases, the J end by 4 bases, with 1 base between. Germline V gives CDR1 SGHDN, CDR2 FVKESK. CDR3 size: 11 residues. The CDR3 spells CASSQEYEQYF. As DNA, the CDR3 is TGTGCCAGCAGCCAAGAGTACGAGCAGTACTTC.

The chain employs TRBV14 and TRBJ1-2; D possibly corresponds to TRBD1 (5 bases). The V gene's germline CDR1 is SGHDN and CDR2 FVKESK. With 4 bases removed from V and 0 bases from J, the gap between germline ends came to 12 bases. The CDR3 consists of 15 residues. The CDR3 loop is CASSPPGPANYGYTF. CDR3 DNA: TGTGCCAGCAGCCCGCCGGGACCAGCTAACTATGGCTACACCTTC.

CDR3 coding DNA: TGCAGCGCTATTCGGACAGGGGGCACTGAAGCTTTCTTT. Its translation: CSAIRTGGTEAFF. V usage is TRBV29-1 and J usage is TRBJ1-1; 10 nucleotides agree with TRBD1. Looked up from germline, CDR1 is SQVTM and CDR2 is ANQGSEA. There are 13 residues in the CDR3. The V and J ends lost 7 bases and 4 bases, in that order; junction bases with no gene match: 6.

The chain recombines TRBV5-1 with TRBJ2-1; the match to TRBD2 covers 8 bases. From germline, CDR1 is SGHRS and CDR2 YFSETQ. V dropped 3 bases and J dropped 0; count of bases not matched to a gene: 5. The CDR3 contains 16 residues. CDR3 DNA sequence: TGCGCCAGCAGCTCCCCAAGCGGGAGCTCCTACAATGAGCAGTTCTTC. Residues: CASSSPSGSSYNEQFF.

The chain recombines TRBV27 with TRBJ2-1, with 12 bases matching TRBD1. This CDR3 spans 16 amino acids. Per the germline V gene, CDR1 is MNHEY and CDR2 is SMNVEV (reference sequence). V dropped 4 bases and J dropped 7; count of bases not matched to a gene: 8. For the CDR3, the DNA is TGTGCCAGCAGTTCGTCGGGACAGGGGGCGCGGAATGAGCAGTTCTTC. Protein product: CASSSSGQGARNEQFF.

This chain uses TRBV2 with TRBJ2-3; the D is unclear. The CDR3 contains 15 residues. Germline lookup yields CDR1 SNHLY and CDR2 FYNNEI. Trimming left V 7 bases short and J 4 bases short, with 18 bases between. The CDR3 spells CASKPGVIRADTQYF. For the CDR3, the DNA is TGTGCCAGCAAGCCGGGCGTCATTCGTGCAGATACGCAGTATTTT.

The table lists this clone with a few counts. The V gene is TRBV7-3, the J gene TRBJ2-1; 7 bases are shared with TRBD2. Per the germline V gene, CDR1 is SGHTA and CDR2 is FQGTGA. With V trimmed by 5 bases and J by 0 bases, 13 bases remained unmatched. The CDR3 length is 18 residues. The DNA of the CDR3 is TGTGCCAGCAGCCCCCGTGTCAGCGGGATTAGCTCCTACAATGAGCAGTTCTTC. Translated, it gives CASSPRVSGISSYNEQFF.

This clone was seen more than once but under ten times. The CDR3 coding sequence is TGCGCCAGCAGCCGCGGACCAAGCGCAGACTATGGCTACACCTTC. Translating gives CASSRGPSADYGYTF. The rearrangement joins TRBV5-1 to TRBJ1-2; D is undetermined. CDR3 length equals 15 residues. The V gene lost 4 bases and the J gene lost 3 bases, with 16 bases spanning the gap. Germline V gene sequence: CDR1 SGHRS, CDR2 YFSETQ.

The CDR3 region is CATSRDQDSLFF. DNA of the CDR3: TGTGCCACCAGCAGAGACCAGGATTCGCTGTTTTTT. The rearrangement links TRBV15 to TRBJ1-4; D uncertain. Germline-derived CDR1 and CDR2 are LNHNV and YYDKDF (reference sequence). The CDR3 runs 12 residues. Trimming pared 0 bases from V and 14 bases from J, leaving 10 bases between.

There are many counts of this clone. V and J are TRBV28 and TRBJ2-1, with TRBD2 matching over 12 bases. Germline CDR1 reads MDHEN; CDR2 reads SYDVKM. The V segment lost 6 bases and the J segment 3 bases; nucleotides outside the gene matches: 6. This CDR3 has 16 residues. CDR3 in DNA: TGTGCCAGCAGCACTACTAGCGGGAGGATCTACAATGAGCAGTTCTTC. Amino acid sequence: CASSTTSGRIYNEQFF.

The V gene is TRBV7-6, the J gene TRBJ2-1; 8 bases are a match to TRBD2. Germline V gene lookup returns CDR1 SGHVS and CDR2 FNYEAQ. V shed 0 bases and J 8 bases; nucleotides not matched to a gene: 15. The CDR3 runs 18 residues. CDR3 sequence: CASSLAPPGEGLVDEQFF. Written as DNA, the CDR3 is TGTGCCAGCAGCTTAGCGCCCCCGGGGGAGGGACTAGTGGATGAGCAGTTCTTC.

About this clone itself: This same CDR3 is encoded by further DNA sequences in the sample. The CDR3 DNA reads TGTGCCAGTAGTTTAGGGTCAGGGGCCAACGTCCTGACTTTC. It specifies CASSLGSGANVLTF. J is TRBJ2-6 and V is TRBV19, with D hard to call. Trimming shortened V by 5 bases and J by 4 bases, and 9 bases separated the two germline ends. There are 14 residues in the CDR3. The germline V gene encodes CDR1 LNHDA and CDR2 SQIVND (reference sequence).